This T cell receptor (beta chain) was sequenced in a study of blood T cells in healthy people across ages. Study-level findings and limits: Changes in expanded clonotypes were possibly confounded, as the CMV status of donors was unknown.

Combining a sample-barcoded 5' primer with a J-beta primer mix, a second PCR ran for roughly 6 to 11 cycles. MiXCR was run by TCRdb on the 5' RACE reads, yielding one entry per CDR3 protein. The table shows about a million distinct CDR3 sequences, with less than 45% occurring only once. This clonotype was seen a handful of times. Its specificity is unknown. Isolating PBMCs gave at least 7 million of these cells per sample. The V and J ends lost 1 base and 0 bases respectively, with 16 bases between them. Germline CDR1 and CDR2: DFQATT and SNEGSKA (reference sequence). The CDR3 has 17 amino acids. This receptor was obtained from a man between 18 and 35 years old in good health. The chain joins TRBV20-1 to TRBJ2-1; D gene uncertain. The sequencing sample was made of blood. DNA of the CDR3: TGCAGTGCTAGAGGATCCCCCCTAACGAGCTCCTACAATGAGCAGTTCTTC. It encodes CSARGSPLTSSYNEQFF.